This is a list of T cell receptor beta chains from one sample in a study of early T cells in non-severe SARS-CoV-2 infection. TCRdb re-called the 5' RACE reads with MiXCR, one entry per CDR3 protein. The sample lists some 66,000 distinct CDR3 sequences; less than 15% were seen once. The sample taken for sequencing was whole blood. These receptors were obtained from an adult who was a healthcare worker with PCR-confirmed SARS-CoV-2 infection or an uninfected control (not recorded which). Each CDR3 is given with its conserved first and last residue. A D gene is named only where the DNA matches it firmly. Expanded clones are given a class, and other clones once, few, many or no size at all.

v_gene: TRBV29-1; abundance: few; j_gene: TRBJ2-1; d_gene: TRBD2; CDR3aa: CSVTGVAGVGSYNEQFF; CDR3nt: TGCAGCGTCACGGGGGTAGCGGGAGTGGGCTCCTACAATGAGCAGTTCTTC
v_gene: TRBV7-2; abundance: many; j_gene: TRBJ2-1; d_gene: TRBD2; CDR3aa: CASSPGLAGLNEQFF; CDR3nt: TGTGCCAGCAGCCCCGGACTAGCGGGTTTGAATGAGCAGTTCTTC
v_gene: TRBV7-3; abundance: many; j_gene: TRBJ2-1; d_gene: TRBD2; CDR3aa: CASSLGLAGVWNEQFF; CDR3nt: TGTGCCAGCAGCCTTGGACTAGCGGGAGTATGGAATGAGCAGTTCTTC
v_gene: TRBV6-1; abundance: .; j_gene: TRBJ2-7; d_gene: TRBD2; CDR3aa: CASSEARGRLAGVMDEQYF; CDR3nt: TGTGCCAGCAGTGAAGCCCGAGGACGCCTGGCGGGAGTAATGGACGAGCAGTACTTC
v_gene: TRBV27; abundance: many; j_gene: TRBJ2-3; d_gene: .; CDR3aa: CASSARTDTQYF; CDR3nt: TGTGCCAGCAGCGCTCGCACAGATACGCAGTATTTT
v_gene: TRBV5-1; abundance: .; j_gene: TRBJ2-4; d_gene: .; CDR3aa: CASSLGGAGENIQYF; CDR3nt: TGCGCCAGCAGCTTGGGGGGCGCAGGGGAAAACATTCAGTACTTC
v_gene: TRBV6-1; abundance: .; j_gene: TRBJ2-7; d_gene: .; CDR3aa: CASRDWTQYF; CDR3nt: TGTGCCAGCAGGGACTGGACGCAGTACTTC
v_gene: TRBV5-6; abundance: .; j_gene: TRBJ2-5; d_gene: .; CDR3aa: CASSQVVGFDQETQYF; CDR3nt: TGTGCCAGCAGCCAGGTAGTGGGGTTCGACCAAGAGACCCAGTACTTC
v_gene: TRBV7-9; abundance: .; j_gene: TRBJ2-2; d_gene: .; CDR3aa: CASSPPGQNTGELFF; CDR3nt: TGTGCCAGCAGCCCACCGGGACAGAACACCGGGGAGCTGTTTTTT
v_gene: TRBV19; abundance: many; j_gene: TRBJ2-6; d_gene: TRBD1; CDR3aa: CASSTLGTGSGANVLTF; CDR3nt: TGTGCCAGTAGTACCCTGGGGACAGGATCTGGGGCCAACGTCCTGACTTTC
v_gene: TRBV28; abundance: once; j_gene: TRBJ2-7; d_gene: .; CDR3aa: CASSPNRYGQYF; CDR3nt: TGTGCCAGCAGTCCTAATCGCTACGGGCAGTACTTC
v_gene: TRBV12-3/TRBV12-4; abundance: .; j_gene: TRBJ1-6; d_gene: .; CDR3aa: CASSLHLWLDSPLHF; CDR3nt: TGTGCCAGCAGTTTGCACCTATGGCTCGATTCACCCCTCCACTTT
v_gene: TRBV5-1; abundance: many; j_gene: TRBJ2-2; d_gene: .; CDR3aa: CASSYVRGTGELFF; CDR3nt: TGCGCCAGCAGCTACGTTCGAGGCACCGGGGAGCTGTTTTTT
v_gene: TRBV10-3; abundance: few; j_gene: TRBJ1-1; d_gene: .; CDR3aa: CAISEQTEAFF; CDR3nt: TGTGCCATCAGTGAGCAGACTGAAGCTTTCTTT
v_gene: TRBV5-4; abundance: few; j_gene: TRBJ2-2; d_gene: TRBD2; CDR3aa: CASSLGLAGNTGELFF; CDR3nt: TGTGCCAGCAGCTTGGGACTAGCGGGGAACACCGGGGAGCTGTTTTTT
v_gene: TRBV7-6; abundance: .; j_gene: TRBJ2-1; d_gene: .; CDR3aa: CASSLLSVGEQFF; CDR3nt: TGTGCCAGCAGCTTATTGTCCGTAGGTGAGCAGTTCTTC
v_gene: TRBV28; abundance: .; j_gene: TRBJ2-5; d_gene: TRBD1; CDR3aa: CASSWDRRTQETQYF; CDR3nt: TGTGCCAGCAGTTGGGACAGGAGGACGCAAGAGACCCAGTACTTC
v_gene: TRBV6-1; abundance: .; j_gene: TRBJ2-7; d_gene: .; CDR3aa: CATSESDRLRYEQYF; CDR3nt: TGTGCCACCTCAGAGTCGGATCGCTTGAGATACGAGCAGTACTTC
v_gene: TRBV6-2/TRBV6-3; abundance: many; j_gene: TRBJ2-7; d_gene: .; CDR3aa: CASSYSSSPYEQYF; CDR3nt: TGTGCCAGCAGTTACTCGAGTTCACCCTACGAGCAGTACTTC
v_gene: TRBV6-5; abundance: few; j_gene: TRBJ2-3; d_gene: .; CDR3aa: CASSPPGFWTPWTKLRGSADTQYF; CDR3nt: TGTGCCAGCAGTCCCCCGGGTTTCTGGACACCATGGACAAAATTAAGGGGTTCGGCAGATACGCAGTATTTT
v_gene: TRBV7-6; abundance: few; j_gene: TRBJ2-1; d_gene: TRBD2; CDR3aa: CASSLRRSGRRNEQFF; CDR3nt: TGTGCCAGCAGCTTAAGGCGCAGCGGGAGGAGGAATGAGCAGTTCTTC
v_gene: TRBV3-1; abundance: many; j_gene: TRBJ2-7; d_gene: .; CDR3aa: CASSQVFDEQYF; CDR3nt: TGTGCCAGCAGCCAAGTTTTTGATGAGCAGTACTTC
v_gene: TRBV20-1; abundance: few; j_gene: TRBJ2-3; d_gene: TRBD1; CDR3aa: CSARDLPGGPNTQYF; CDR3nt: TGCAGTGCTAGAGATCTGCCAGGGGGTCCGAATACGCAGTATTTT
v_gene: TRBV6-2/TRBV6-3; abundance: .; j_gene: TRBJ2-7; d_gene: .; CDR3aa: CASSYSSYSYEQYF; CDR3nt: TGTGCCAGCAGTTACTCGAGTTACTCCTACGAGCAGTACTTC
v_gene: TRBV7-9; abundance: .; j_gene: TRBJ2-1; d_gene: TRBD1; CDR3aa: CASSSLQGNTYNEQFF; CDR3nt: TGTGCCAGCAGTTCGTTACAGGGGAATACCTACAATGAGCAGTTCTTC
v_gene: TRBV3-1; abundance: few; j_gene: TRBJ2-7; d_gene: TRBD2; CDR3aa: CASSLLAGGEQYF; CDR3nt: TGTGCCAGCAGCCTTTTAGCGGGAGGGGAGCAGTACTTC
v_gene: TRBV5-4; abundance: .; j_gene: TRBJ2-1; d_gene: TRBD1; CDR3aa: CASSWDRGPNEQFF; CDR3nt: TGTGCCAGCAGCTGGGACAGGGGGCCCAATGAGCAGTTCTTC
v_gene: TRBV5-6; abundance: .; j_gene: TRBJ2-1; d_gene: TRBD1; CDR3aa: CASSPLRQGSENEQFF; CDR3nt: TGTGCCAGCAGCCCGTTACGACAGGGGAGTGAAAATGAGCAGTTCTTC
v_gene: TRBV5-1; abundance: .; j_gene: TRBJ2-7; d_gene: TRBD1; CDR3aa: CASSLGFQGAYEQYF; CDR3nt: TGCGCCAGCAGCTTGGGTTTTCAGGGGGCTTACGAGCAGTACTTC
v_gene: TRBV7-3; abundance: .; j_gene: TRBJ2-7; d_gene: .; CDR3aa: CASSLTGGASYEQYF; CDR3nt: TGTGCCAGCAGCTTAACCGGAGGGGCCTCCTACGAGCAGTACTTC
v_gene: TRBV12-3/TRBV12-4; abundance: few; j_gene: TRBJ2-3; d_gene: TRBD2; CDR3aa: CASSRRTSGVSTDTQYF; CDR3nt: TGTGCCAGCAGCCGACGGACTAGCGGGGTCAGCACAGATACGCAGTATTTT
v_gene: TRBV29-1; abundance: many; j_gene: TRBJ2-5; d_gene: TRBD1; CDR3aa: CSVVGQQIQETQYF; CDR3nt: TGCAGCGTTGTGGGACAGCAGATTCAAGAGACCCAGTACTTC
v_gene: TRBV7-9; abundance: few; j_gene: TRBJ2-7; d_gene: TRBD1; CDR3aa: CASSSRTGKEQYF; CDR3nt: TGTGCCAGCAGTAGTAGGACAGGGAAGGAGCAGTACTTC
v_gene: TRBV10-3; abundance: many; j_gene: TRBJ2-7; d_gene: TRBD1; CDR3aa: CAISDYVTGSPYEQYF; CDR3nt: TGTGCCATCAGTGATTATGTGACAGGGTCACCCTACGAGCAGTACTTC
v_gene: TRBV5-1; abundance: many; j_gene: TRBJ2-6; d_gene: .; CDR3aa: CASSTAPGGANVLTF; CDR3nt: TGCGCCAGCAGCACGGCCCCCGGTGGGGCCAACGTCCTGACTTTC
v_gene: TRBV11-3; abundance: .; j_gene: TRBJ2-1; d_gene: .; CDR3aa: CASSSGASEEQFF; CDR3nt: TGTGCCAGCAGCTCAGGGGCTAGCGAGGAGCAGTTCTTC
v_gene: TRBV20-1; abundance: few; j_gene: TRBJ2-7; d_gene: .; CDR3aa: CSALPGRSAYEQYF; CDR3nt: TGCAGTGCTCTCCCGGGACGCAGTGCCTACGAGCAGTACTTC
v_gene: TRBV7-2; abundance: .; j_gene: TRBJ1-2; d_gene: .; CDR3aa: CASSLGWENYGYTF; CDR3nt: TGTGCCAGCAGCTTAGGCTGGGAAAACTATGGCTACACCTTC
v_gene: TRBV20-1; abundance: many; j_gene: TRBJ1-5; d_gene: TRBD1; CDR3aa: CSAAGQGNQPQHF; CDR3nt: TGCAGTGCTGCCGGACAGGGCAATCAGCCCCAGCATTTT
v_gene: TRBV6-5; abundance: .; j_gene: TRBJ2-3; d_gene: .; CDR3aa: CASSYYPADTQYF; CDR3nt: TGTGCCAGCAGTTACTACCCCGCGGATACGCAGTATTTT
v_gene: TRBV6-2/TRBV6-3; abundance: few; j_gene: TRBJ2-7; d_gene: TRBD1; CDR3aa: CASSYSLGQVSYEQYF; CDR3nt: TGTGCCAGCAGTTACTCCTTGGGACAGGTCTCCTACGAGCAGTACTTC
v_gene: TRBV24-1; abundance: .; j_gene: TRBJ2-7; d_gene: .; CDR3aa: CATSDYYEQYF; CDR3nt: TGTGCCACCAGTGACTACTACGAGCAGTACTTC
v_gene: TRBV5-1; abundance: .; j_gene: TRBJ2-1; d_gene: .; CDR3aa: CASSSRREQFF; CDR3nt: TGCGCCAGCAGCTCTAGAAGGGAGCAGTTCTTC
v_gene: TRBV4-2; abundance: few; j_gene: TRBJ2-5; d_gene: .; CDR3aa: CASSQDPHLSVIETQYF; CDR3nt: TGTGCCAGCAGCCAAGACCCGCACTTGTCAGTTATAGAGACCCAGTACTTC
v_gene: TRBV20-1; abundance: many; j_gene: TRBJ2-4; d_gene: .; CDR3aa: CSARLTRGSRNIQYF; CDR3nt: TGCAGTGCTAGACTCACGAGGGGGTCGAGAAACATTCAGTACTTC